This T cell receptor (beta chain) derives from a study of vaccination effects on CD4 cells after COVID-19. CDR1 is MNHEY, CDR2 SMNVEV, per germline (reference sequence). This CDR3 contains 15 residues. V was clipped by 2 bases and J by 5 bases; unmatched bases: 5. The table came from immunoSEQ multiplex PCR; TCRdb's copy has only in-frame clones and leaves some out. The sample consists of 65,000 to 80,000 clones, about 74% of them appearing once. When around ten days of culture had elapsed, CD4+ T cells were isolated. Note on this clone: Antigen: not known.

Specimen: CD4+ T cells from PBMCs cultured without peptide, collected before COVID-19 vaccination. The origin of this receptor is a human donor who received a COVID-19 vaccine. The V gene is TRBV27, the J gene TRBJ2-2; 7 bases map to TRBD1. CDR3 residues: CASSLRQGVTGELFF. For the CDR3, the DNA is TGTGCCAGCAGTTTAAGACAGGGTGTTACCGGGGAGCTGTTTTTT.